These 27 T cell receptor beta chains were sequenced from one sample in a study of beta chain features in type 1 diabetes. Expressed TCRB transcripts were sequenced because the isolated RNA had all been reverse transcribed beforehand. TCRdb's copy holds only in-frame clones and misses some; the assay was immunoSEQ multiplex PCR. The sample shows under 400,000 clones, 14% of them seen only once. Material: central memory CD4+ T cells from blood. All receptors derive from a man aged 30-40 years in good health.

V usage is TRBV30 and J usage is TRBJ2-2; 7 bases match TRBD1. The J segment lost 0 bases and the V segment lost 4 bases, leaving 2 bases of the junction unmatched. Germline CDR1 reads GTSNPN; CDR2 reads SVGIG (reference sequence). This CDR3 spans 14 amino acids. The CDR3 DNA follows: TGTGCCTGGATAGACAGGGCGAACACCGGGGAGCTGTTTTTT. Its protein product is CAWIDRANTGELFF.

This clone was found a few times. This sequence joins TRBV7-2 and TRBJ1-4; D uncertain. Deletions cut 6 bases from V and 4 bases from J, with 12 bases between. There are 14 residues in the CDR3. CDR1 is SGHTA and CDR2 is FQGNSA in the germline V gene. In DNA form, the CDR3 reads TGTGCCAGCAGTCACGACCGAGTTAATGAAAAACTGTTTTTT. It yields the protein CASSHDRVNEKLFF.

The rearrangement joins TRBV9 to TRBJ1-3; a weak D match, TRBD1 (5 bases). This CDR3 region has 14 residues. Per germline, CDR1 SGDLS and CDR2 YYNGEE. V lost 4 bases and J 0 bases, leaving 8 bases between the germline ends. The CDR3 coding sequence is TGTGCCAGCAGCATACAGGACTCTGGAAACACCATATATTTT. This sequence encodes CASSIQDSGNTIYF.

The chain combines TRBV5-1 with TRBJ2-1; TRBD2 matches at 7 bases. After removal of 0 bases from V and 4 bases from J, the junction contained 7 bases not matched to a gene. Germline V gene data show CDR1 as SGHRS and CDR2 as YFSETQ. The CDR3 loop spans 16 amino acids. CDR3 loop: CASSLGPAGNYNEQFF. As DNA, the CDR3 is TGCGCCAGCAGCTTGGGACCAGCGGGGAATTACAATGAGCAGTTCTTC.

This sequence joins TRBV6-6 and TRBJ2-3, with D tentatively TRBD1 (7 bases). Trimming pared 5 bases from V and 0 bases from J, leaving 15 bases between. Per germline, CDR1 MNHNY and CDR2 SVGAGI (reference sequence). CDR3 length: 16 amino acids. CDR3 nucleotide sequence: TGTGCCAGCAGTCAGCCCAGGGGGGTGAGCACAGATACGCAGTATTTT. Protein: CASSQPRGVSTDTQYF.

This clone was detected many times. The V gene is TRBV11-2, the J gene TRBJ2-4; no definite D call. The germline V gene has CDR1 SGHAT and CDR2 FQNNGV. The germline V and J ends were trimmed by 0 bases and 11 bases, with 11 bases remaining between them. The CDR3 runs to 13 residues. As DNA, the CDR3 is TGTGCCAGCAGCTTAGAGCCGTTGGGGTTTCAGTACTTC. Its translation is CASSLEPLGFQYF.

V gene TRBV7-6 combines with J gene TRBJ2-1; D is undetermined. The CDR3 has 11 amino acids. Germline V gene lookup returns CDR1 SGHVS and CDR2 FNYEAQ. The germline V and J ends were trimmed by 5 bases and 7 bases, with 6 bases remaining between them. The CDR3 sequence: CASSEVNEQFF. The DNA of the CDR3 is TGTGCCAGCAGCGAAGTAAATGAGCAGTTCTTC.

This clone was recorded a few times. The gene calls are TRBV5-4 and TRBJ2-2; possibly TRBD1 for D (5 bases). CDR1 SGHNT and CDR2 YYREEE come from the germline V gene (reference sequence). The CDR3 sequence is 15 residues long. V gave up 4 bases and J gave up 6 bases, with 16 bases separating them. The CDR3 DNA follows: TGTGCCAGCAGCCAGGGTCTGGGAAGGGCCGGGGAGCTGTTTTTT. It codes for CASSQGLGRAGELFF.

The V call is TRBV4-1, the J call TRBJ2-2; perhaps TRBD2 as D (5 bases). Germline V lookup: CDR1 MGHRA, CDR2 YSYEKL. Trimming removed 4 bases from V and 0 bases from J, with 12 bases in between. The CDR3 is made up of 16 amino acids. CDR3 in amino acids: CASSPLAGTNTGELFF. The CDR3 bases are TGCGCCAGCAGCCCATTGGCGGGTACGAACACCGGGGAGCTGTTTTTT.

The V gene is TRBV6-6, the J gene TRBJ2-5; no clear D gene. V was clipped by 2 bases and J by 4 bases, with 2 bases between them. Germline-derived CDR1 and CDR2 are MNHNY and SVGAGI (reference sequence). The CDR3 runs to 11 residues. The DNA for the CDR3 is TGTGCCAGCAGTTACACAGAGACCCAGTACTTC. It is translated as CASSYTETQYF.

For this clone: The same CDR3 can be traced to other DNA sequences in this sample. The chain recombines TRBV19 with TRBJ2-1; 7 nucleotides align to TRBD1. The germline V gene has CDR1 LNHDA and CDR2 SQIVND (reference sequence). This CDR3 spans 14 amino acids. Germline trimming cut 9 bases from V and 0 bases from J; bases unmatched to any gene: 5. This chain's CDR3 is CASVRDSSYNEQFF. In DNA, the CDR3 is TGTGCCAGCGTACGGGACAGCTCCTACAATGAGCAGTTCTTC.

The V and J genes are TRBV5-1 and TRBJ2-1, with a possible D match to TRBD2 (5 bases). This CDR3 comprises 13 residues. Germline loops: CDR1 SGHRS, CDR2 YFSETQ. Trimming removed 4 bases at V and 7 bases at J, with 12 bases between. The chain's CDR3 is CASSPGSGNEQFF. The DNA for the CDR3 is TGCGCCAGCAGCCCCGGATCGGGGAATGAGCAGTTCTTC. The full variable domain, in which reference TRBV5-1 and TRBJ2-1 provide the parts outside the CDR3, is KAGVTQTPRYLIKTRGQQVTLSCSPISGHRSVSWYQQTPGQGLQFLFEYFSETQRNKGNFPGRFSGRQFSNSRSEMNVSTLELGDSALYLCASSPGSGNEQFFGPGTRLTVL.

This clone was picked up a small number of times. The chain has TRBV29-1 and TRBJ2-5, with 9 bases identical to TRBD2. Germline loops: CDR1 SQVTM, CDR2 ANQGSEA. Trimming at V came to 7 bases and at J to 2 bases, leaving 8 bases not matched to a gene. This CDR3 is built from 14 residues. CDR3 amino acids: CSATGTSSQETQYF. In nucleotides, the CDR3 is TGCAGCGCCACCGGGACTAGCTCTCAAGAGACCCAGTACTTC.

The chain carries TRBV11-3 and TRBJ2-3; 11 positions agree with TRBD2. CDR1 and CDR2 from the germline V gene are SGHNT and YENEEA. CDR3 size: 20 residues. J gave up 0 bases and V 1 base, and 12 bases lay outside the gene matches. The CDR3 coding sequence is TGTGCCAGCAGCTTAGTAGGGGGAACTAGCGGGGGAGCTAGCACAGATACGCAGTATTTT. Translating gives CASSLVGGTSGGASTDTQYF.

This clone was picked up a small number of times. The CDR3 protein is CASSYSRTGTGQPQHF. CDR3 nucleotides: TGTGCCAGCAGTTACTCACGGACAGGGACGGGGCAGCCCCAGCATTTT. The chain couples TRBV6-5 to TRBJ1-5, with 8 bases that match TRBD1. The CDR3 runs 16 residues. Germline loops: CDR1 MNHEY, CDR2 SVGAGI. V lost 0 bases to trimming and J lost 7 bases; unmatched junction nucleotides: 8.

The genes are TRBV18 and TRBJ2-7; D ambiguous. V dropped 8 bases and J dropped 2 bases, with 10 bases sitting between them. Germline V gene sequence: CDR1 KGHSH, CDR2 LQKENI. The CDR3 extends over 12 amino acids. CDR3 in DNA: TGTGCCAGCCGTACTGGGACCTACGAGCAGTACGTC. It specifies CASRTGTYEQYV.

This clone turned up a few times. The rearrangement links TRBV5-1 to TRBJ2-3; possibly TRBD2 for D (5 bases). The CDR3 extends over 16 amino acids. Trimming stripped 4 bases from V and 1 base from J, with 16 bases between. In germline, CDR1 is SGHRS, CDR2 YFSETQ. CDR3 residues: CASSLAPGSGTDTQYF. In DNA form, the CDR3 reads TGCGCCAGCAGCCTCGCCCCGGGGAGTGGCACAGATACGCAGTATTTT.

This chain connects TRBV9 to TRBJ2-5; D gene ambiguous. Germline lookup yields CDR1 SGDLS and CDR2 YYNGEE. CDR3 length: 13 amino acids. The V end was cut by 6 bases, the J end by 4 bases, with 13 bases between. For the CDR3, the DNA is TGTGCCAGCAACGACGGTTGGAGAGAGACCCAGTACTTC. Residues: CASNDGWRETQYF.

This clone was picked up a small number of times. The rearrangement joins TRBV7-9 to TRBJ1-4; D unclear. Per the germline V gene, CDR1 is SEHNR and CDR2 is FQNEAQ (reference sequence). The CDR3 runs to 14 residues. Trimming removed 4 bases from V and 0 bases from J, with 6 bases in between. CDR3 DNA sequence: TGTGCCAGCAGCTCCTATGCAACTAATGAAAAACTGTTTTTT. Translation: CASSSYATNEKLFF.

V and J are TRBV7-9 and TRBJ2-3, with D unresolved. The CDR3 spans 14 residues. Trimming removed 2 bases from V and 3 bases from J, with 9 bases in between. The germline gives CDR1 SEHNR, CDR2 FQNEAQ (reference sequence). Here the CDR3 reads CASSLSLRTDTQYF. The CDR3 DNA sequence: TGTGCCAGCAGCTTATCCCTGAGAACAGATACGCAGTATTTT.

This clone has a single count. The CDR3 protein is CASIRRELGNEQFF. CDR3 nucleotides: TGTGCCAGCATTCGGCGGGAGTTGGGCAATGAGCAGTTCTTC. This chain connects TRBV7-2 to TRBJ2-1, with 7 nucleotides matching TRBD2. The germline V gene has CDR1 SGHTA and CDR2 FQGNSA. The CDR3 runs 14 residues. J lost 6 bases, V lost 7 bases, and 9 bases had no gene match.

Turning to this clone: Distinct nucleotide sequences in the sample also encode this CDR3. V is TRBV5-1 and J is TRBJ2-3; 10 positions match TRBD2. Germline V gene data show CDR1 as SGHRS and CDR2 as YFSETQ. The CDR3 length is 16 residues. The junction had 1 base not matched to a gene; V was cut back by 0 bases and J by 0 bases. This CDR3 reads CASSLASGGSTDTQYF. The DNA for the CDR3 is TGCGCCAGCAGCTTGGCTAGCGGGGGAAGCACAGATACGCAGTATTTT. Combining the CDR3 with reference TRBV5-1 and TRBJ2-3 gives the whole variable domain KAGVTQTPRYLIKTRGQQVTLSCSPISGHRSVSWYQQTPGQGLQFLFEYFSETQRNKGNFPGRFSGRQFSNSRSEMNVSTLELGDSALYLCASSLASGGSTDTQYFGPGTRLTVL.

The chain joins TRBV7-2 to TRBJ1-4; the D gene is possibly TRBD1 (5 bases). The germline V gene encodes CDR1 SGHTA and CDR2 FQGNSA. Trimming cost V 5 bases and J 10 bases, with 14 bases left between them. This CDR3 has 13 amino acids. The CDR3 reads CASSPNPQGKLFF. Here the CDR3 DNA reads TGTGCCAGCAGCCCGAACCCCCAGGGAAAACTGTTTTTT.

Here the CDR3 DNA reads TGTGCCAGCAGCTCCCCTTGGACAGGAGGGGGGACAGATACGCAGTATTTT. The encoded protein is CASSSPWTGGGTDTQYF. This rearrangement joins TRBV9 to TRBJ2-3; D is perhaps TRBD1 (7 bases). The germline V and J ends were trimmed by 4 bases and 3 bases, with 21 bases remaining between them. CDR3 length: 17 amino acids. Germline CDR1 reads SGDLS; CDR2 reads YYNGEE.

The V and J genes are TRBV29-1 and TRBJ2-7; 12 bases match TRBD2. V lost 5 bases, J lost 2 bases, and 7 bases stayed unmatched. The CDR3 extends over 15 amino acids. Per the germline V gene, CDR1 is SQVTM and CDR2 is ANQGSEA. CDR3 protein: CSVKLAGGQAYEQYF. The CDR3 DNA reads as TGCAGCGTTAAGCTAGCGGGGGGGCAGGCCTACGAGCAGTACTTC.

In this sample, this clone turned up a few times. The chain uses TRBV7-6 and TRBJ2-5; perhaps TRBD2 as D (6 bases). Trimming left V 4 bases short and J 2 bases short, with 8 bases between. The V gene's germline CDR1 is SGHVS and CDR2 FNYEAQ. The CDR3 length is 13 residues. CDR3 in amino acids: CASSSLAQETQYF. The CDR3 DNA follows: TGTGCCAGCAGCTCACTAGCACAAGAGACCCAGTACTTC.

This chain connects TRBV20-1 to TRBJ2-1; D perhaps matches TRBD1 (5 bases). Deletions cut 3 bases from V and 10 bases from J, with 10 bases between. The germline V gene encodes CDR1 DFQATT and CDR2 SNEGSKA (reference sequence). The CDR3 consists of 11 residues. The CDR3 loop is CSASTGREQFF. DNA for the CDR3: TGCAGTGCTAGTACAGGCCGAGAGCAGTTCTTC.